The 22 T cell receptor beta chains reported below all come from one sample, sequenced in a study of cytomegalovirus exposure and HLA in healthy donors. PCR employed 60 Vbeta and 13 Jbeta primers. Measured with immunoSEQ multiplex PCR; TCRdb has only the in-frame clones, and not every one. This table has about 160,000 clones, 70% to 90% appearing once. The sequenced sample was PBMCs. These receptors all stem from a young woman in good health and CMV-seronegative.

In nucleotides, the CDR3 is TGTGCCAGCAGCGTAGGCACCGCCACTAGCACAGATACGCAGTATTTT. Translated, it gives CASSVGTATSTDTQYF. The chain carries TRBV9 and TRBJ2-3; no clear D. V lost 0 bases, J lost 0 bases, and 11 bases lay in between. Looked up from germline, CDR1 is SGDLS and CDR2 is YYNGEE. The CDR3 spans 16 residues. Together with reference TRBV9 and TRBJ2-3, the CDR3 gives the full variable domain: DSGVTQTPKHLITATGQRVTLRCSPRSGDLSVYWYQQSLDQGLQFLIQYYNGEERAKGNILERFSAQQFPDLHSELNLSSLELGDSALYFCASSVGTATSTDTQYFGPGTRLTVL.

The chain is built from TRBV19 and TRBJ2-7; weak D call: TRBD1 (6 bases). V was clipped by 1 base and J by 0 bases, with 10 bases between them. Per the germline V gene, CDR1 is LNHDA and CDR2 is SQIVND (reference sequence). CDR3 size: 15 residues. As DNA, the CDR3 is TGTGCCAGTAGTATAGCACAGGGTAGCTCCTACGAGCAGTACTTC. Its protein is CASSIAQGSSYEQYF.

The chain employs TRBV7-2 and TRBJ2-3, with 8 bases lining up with TRBD1. In germline, CDR1 is SGHTA, CDR2 FQGNSA. The V gene end was trimmed by 3 bases and the J gene end by 6 bases; junction bases not matched to a gene: 8. This CDR3 has 15 residues. CDR3 DNA: TGTGCCAGCAGCTTTCAAGGACAGGGCGGTGATACGCAGTATTTT. Translation gives CASSFQGQGGDTQYF.

This clone was counted between two and nine times. The chain joins TRBV28 to TRBJ2-5; 7 bases fit TRBD2. The V gene end was trimmed by 6 bases and the J gene end by 5 bases; junction bases not matched to a gene: 9. CDR1 MDHEN and CDR2 SYDVKM come from the germline V gene. This CDR3 is 14 amino acids long. The CDR3 here is CASRVAGGWETQYF. Here the CDR3 DNA reads TGTGCCAGCAGGGTAGCGGGCGGTTGGGAGACCCAGTACTTC.

The chain uses TRBV27 and TRBJ2-7, with 14 bases aligning to TRBD2. Looked up from germline, CDR1 is MNHEY and CDR2 is SMNVEV (reference sequence). With 6 bases clipped from V and 4 bases from J, the junction kept 5 bases outside the gene matches. There are 15 residues in the CDR3. Here the CDR3 reads CASSEGLAGVYEQYF. The CDR3 bases are TGTGCCAGCAGCGAGGGACTAGCGGGAGTTTACGAGCAGTACTTC.

This chain connects TRBV28 to TRBJ2-7; 12 nucleotides agree with TRBD2. This CDR3 has 15 amino acids. Germline V gene data show CDR1 as MDHEN and CDR2 as SYDVKM. The J segment lost 3 bases and the V segment lost 5 bases, leaving 5 bases of the junction unmatched. The CDR3 nucleotides read TGTGCCAGCAGTCCCGCGACTAGCGGGAGCTACGAGCAGTACTTC. Translating it yields CASSPATSGSYEQYF.

This clone was seen only a few times. V is TRBV7-2 and J is TRBJ2-7, with a weak D call TRBD2 (6 bases). The CDR3 runs 14 residues. V dropped 1 base and J dropped 0 bases, with 7 bases sitting between them. The V gene's germline CDR1 is SGHTA and CDR2 FQGNSA. The CDR3 nucleotides read TGTGCCAGCAGCTTAGGGAGGGTCTCCTACGAGCAGTACTTC. Its translation is CASSLGRVSYEQYF.

The chain uses TRBV4-1 and TRBJ1-1; D unclear. CDR3 length: 15 residues. The V gene's germline CDR1 is MGHRA and CDR2 YSYEKL. V gave up 1 base and J gave up 7 bases, with 16 bases separating them. The CDR3 spells CASSQALVRESEAFF. In nucleotides, the CDR3 is TGCGCCAGCAGCCAAGCCCTTGTTAGGGAGAGTGAAGCTTTCTTT.

This clone came up a few times. The CDR3 is CASSQRGGYGEAFF. DNA for the CDR3: TGTGCCAGCAGTCAGAGGGGGGGTTATGGTGAAGCTTTCTTT. The chain recombines TRBV27 with TRBJ1-1, with D possibly being TRBD1 (6 bases). Germline V CDR1 and CDR2: MNHEY, SMNVEV (reference sequence). The length of the CDR3 is 14 residues. V lost 5 bases and J 7 bases, leaving 17 bases between the germline ends.

The chain employs TRBV6-1 and TRBJ1-2, with D tentatively TRBD1 (6 bases). CDR1 is MNHNS and CDR2 is SASEGT in the germline V gene. Trimming removed 4 bases from V and 5 bases from J, with 8 bases in between. The CDR3 covers 12 residues. The CDR3 bases are TGTGCCAGCAGTGGGACAGCTTATGGCTACACCTTC. Its translation is CASSGTAYGYTF.

This sequence joins TRBV7-9 and TRBJ2-3; unclear D gene. This CDR3 spans 13 amino acids. Between the trimmed V and J ends, which lost 0 bases and 4 bases, there was a span of 5 bases. Germline V lookup: CDR1 SEHNR, CDR2 FQNEAQ (reference sequence). For the CDR3, the DNA is TGTGCCAGCAGCTTAGCGGGCTCAGATACGCAGTATTTT. Translation: CASSLAGSDTQYF.

The V gene is TRBV21-1, the J gene TRBJ2-2; the table's D call of TRBD2 was not tested on the DNA. TRBV21-1 is classified as a pseudogene. The CDR3 spans 21 residues. CDR3 bases: TGTGCCAGCAGCAAAGACGAAAAATCCCCCCTAGCGGGAGAACGAACCGGGGAGCTGTTTTTT. This codes for CASSKDEKSPLAGERTGELFF.

The rearrangement joins TRBV2 to TRBJ2-2; 9 bases fit TRBD1. This CDR3 contains 14 residues. The germline CDR1 and CDR2 sequences are SNHLY and FYNNEI. The V gene end was trimmed by 7 bases and the J gene end by 3 bases; junction bases not matched to a gene: 3. CDR3 DNA sequence: TGTGCCAGCACCGGGACAGGGTACACCGGGGAGCTGTTTTTT. This codes for CASTGTGYTGELFF.

V is TRBV2 and J is TRBJ1-2; maybe TRBD1 (6 bases). Per germline, CDR1 SNHLY and CDR2 FYNNEI. CDR3 size: 11 residues. Trimming shortened V by 3 bases and J by 14 bases, and 13 bases separated the two germline ends. The CDR3: CASSDLGAGTF. The CDR3 nucleotides are TGTGCCAGCAGTGATCTGGGGGCTGGGACCTTC.

The gene calls are TRBV4-1 and TRBJ2-1; 12 bases line up with TRBD2. The J segment lost 4 bases and the V segment lost 0 bases, leaving 4 bases of the junction unmatched. Germline assignment: CDR1 MGHRA and CDR2 YSYEKL. The CDR3 is 17 residues long. CDR3 sequence: CASSQEKGTSGYNEQFF. The CDR3 bases are TGCGCCAGCAGCCAAGAAAAAGGGACTAGCGGGTACAATGAGCAGTTCTTC.

The chain employs TRBV28 and TRBJ1-5; a possible D gene is TRBD1 (6 bases). Trimming pared 7 bases from V and 4 bases from J, leaving 20 bases between. The CDR3 length is 16 residues. Per germline, CDR1 MDHEN and CDR2 SYDVKM. Here the CDR3 DNA reads TGTGCCAGCAACCCGCCCGGAGGAAGGGGGAATCAGCCCCAGCATTTT. Translated: CASNPPGGRGNQPQHF.

This chain uses TRBV2 with TRBJ2-6, with no clear D. The V end lost 6 bases, the J end lost 3 bases, and 3 bases lay between the germline ends. The CDR3 sequence is 12 residues long. Looked up from germline, CDR1 is SNHLY and CDR2 is FYNNEI. CDR3 in amino acids: CASRRGANVLTF. The CDR3 region has the DNA TGTGCCAGCAGGCGTGGGGCCAACGTCCTGACTTTC.

This clone has more than one count but fewer than ten. J is TRBJ2-3 and V is TRBV7-9; 7 bases map to TRBD1. Trimming cost V 5 bases and J 1 base; bases outside gene matches: 3. There are 14 residues in the CDR3. Germline values: CDR1 SEHNR, CDR2 FQNEAQ (reference sequence). The CDR3 DNA sequence: TGTGCCAGCAGCCTCGGACAGGGCACAGATACGCAGTATTTT. Translation gives CASSLGQGTDTQYF.

The rearrangement links TRBV5-1 to TRBJ1-1; possible D gene TRBD1, 5 bases. The CDR3 covers 14 residues. V gave up 0 bases and J gave up 7 bases, with 13 bases separating them. Germline values: CDR1 SGHRS, CDR2 YFSETQ. The CDR3 nucleotides read TGCGCCAGCAGCTTGGTCGGGGACGGGGGTGAAGCTTTCTTT. It translates to CASSLVGDGGEAFF.

This rearrangement joins TRBV2 to TRBJ1-3; D uncertain. Trimming stripped 6 bases from V and 0 bases from J, with 9 bases between. Germline V lookup: CDR1 SNHLY, CDR2 FYNNEI. The CDR3 covers 14 residues. CDR3: CASRLLSSGNTIYF. As DNA, the CDR3 is TGTGCCAGCAGGCTACTCTCCTCTGGAAACACCATATATTTT.

The count of this clone is one. This sequence joins TRBV5-6 and TRBJ1-1, with TRBD1 matching over 7 bases. The CDR3 totals 13 residues. With V trimmed by 4 bases and J by 6 bases, 6 bases remained unmatched. CDR1 and CDR2 from the germline V gene are SGHDT and YYEEEE. CDR3 amino acids: CASSHTGVPEAFF. The CDR3 nucleotides read TGTGCCAGCAGCCACACAGGGGTCCCTGAAGCTTTCTTT. Based on the CDR3 plus reference TRBV5-6 and TRBJ1-1, the full variable domain is DAGVTQSPTHLIKTRGQQVTLRCSPKSGHDTVSWYQQALGQGPQFIFQYYEEEERQRGNFPDRFSGHQFPNYSSELNVNALLLGDSALYLCASSHTGVPEAFFGQGTRLTVV.

This clone was recorded a few times. The chain joins TRBV6-5 to TRBJ2-7; possibly TRBD2 for D (5 bases). Germline CDR1 is MNHEY and CDR2 is SVGAGI. V shed 2 bases and J shed 3 bases, with 11 bases lying between them. The CDR3 length is 14 residues. In DNA form, the CDR3 reads TGTGCCAGCAGTTACCGTCCTGAGGGCTACGAGCAGTACTTC. As protein: CASSYRPEGYEQYF.